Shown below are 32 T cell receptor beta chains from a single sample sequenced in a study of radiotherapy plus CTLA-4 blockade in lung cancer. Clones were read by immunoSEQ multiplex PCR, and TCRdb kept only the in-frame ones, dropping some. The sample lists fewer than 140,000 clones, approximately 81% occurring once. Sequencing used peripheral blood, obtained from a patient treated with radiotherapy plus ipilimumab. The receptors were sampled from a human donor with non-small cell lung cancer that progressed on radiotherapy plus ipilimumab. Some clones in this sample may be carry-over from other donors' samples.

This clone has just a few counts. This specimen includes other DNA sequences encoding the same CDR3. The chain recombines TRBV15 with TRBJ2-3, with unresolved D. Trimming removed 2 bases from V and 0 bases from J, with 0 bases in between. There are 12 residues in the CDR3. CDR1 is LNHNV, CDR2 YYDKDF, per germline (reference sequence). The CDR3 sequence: CATSRSTDTQYF. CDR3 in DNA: TGTGCCACCAGCAGAAGCACAGATACGCAGTATTTT.

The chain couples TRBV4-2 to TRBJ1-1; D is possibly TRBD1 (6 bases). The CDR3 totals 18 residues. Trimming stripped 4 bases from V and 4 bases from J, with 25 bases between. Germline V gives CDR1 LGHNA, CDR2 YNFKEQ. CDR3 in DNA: TGTGCCAGCAGCCTTTCAAAATCAGGGGCGCGAGAAGTCACTGAAGCTTTCTTT. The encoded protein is CASSLSKSGAREVTEAFF.

The CDR3, as DNA: TGTGCCAGCAGCTTAGTAGTAGGCAGGCCTCACTCTGGAAACACCATATATTTT. Translation gives CASSLVVGRPHSGNTIYF. The V call is TRBV7-6, the J call TRBJ1-3; no reliable D call. The length of the CDR3 is 18 residues. Between the trimmed V and J ends, which lost 1 base and 0 bases, there was a span of 16 bases. Germline V gene data show CDR1 as SGHVS and CDR2 as FNYEAQ.

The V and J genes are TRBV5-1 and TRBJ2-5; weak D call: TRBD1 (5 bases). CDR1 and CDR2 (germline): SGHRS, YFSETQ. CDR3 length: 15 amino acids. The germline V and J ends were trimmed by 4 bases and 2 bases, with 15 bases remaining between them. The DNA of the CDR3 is TGCGCCAGCAGCGGAAATGGGGCGAATCAAGAGACCCAGTACTTC. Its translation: CASSGNGANQETQYF.

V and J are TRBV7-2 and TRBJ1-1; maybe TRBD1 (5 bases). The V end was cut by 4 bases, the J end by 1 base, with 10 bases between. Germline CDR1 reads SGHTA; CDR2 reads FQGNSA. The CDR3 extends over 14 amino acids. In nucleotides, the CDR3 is TGTGCCAGCAGCTACCAGGACACGAACACTGAAGCTTTCTTT. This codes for CASSYQDTNTEAFF.

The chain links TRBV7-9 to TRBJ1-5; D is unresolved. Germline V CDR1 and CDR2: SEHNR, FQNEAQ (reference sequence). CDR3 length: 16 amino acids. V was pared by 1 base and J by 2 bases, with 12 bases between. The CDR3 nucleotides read TGTGCCAGCAGCTTAGATGGGGAATCGGGCAATCAGCCCCAGCATTTT. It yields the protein CASSLDGESGNQPQHF.

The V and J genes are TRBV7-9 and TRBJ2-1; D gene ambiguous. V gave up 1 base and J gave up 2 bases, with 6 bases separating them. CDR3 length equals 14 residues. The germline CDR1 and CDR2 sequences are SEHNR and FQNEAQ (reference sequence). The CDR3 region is CASSLGNPYNEQFF. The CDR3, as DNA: TGTGCCAGCAGCTTAGGGAATCCCTACAATGAGCAGTTCTTC.

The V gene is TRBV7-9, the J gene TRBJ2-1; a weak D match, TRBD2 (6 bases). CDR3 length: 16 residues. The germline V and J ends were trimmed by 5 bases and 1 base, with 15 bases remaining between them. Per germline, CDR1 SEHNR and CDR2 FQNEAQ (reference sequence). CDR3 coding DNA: TGTGCCAGCAGCCCTATCAGGGCGGGGTCCTACAATGAGCAGTTCTTC. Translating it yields CASSPIRAGSYNEQFF.

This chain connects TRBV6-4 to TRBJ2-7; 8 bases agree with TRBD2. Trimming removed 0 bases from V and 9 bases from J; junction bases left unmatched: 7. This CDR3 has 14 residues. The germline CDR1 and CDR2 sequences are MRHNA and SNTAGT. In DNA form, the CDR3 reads TGTGCCAGCAGTGACTCAACCGGGGGGGCTCGGCAGTACTTC. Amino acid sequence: CASSDSTGGARQYF.

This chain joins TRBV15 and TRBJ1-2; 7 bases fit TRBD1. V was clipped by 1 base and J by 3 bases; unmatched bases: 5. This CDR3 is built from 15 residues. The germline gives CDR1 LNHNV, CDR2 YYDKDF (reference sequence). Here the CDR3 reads CATSRGGGRYYGYTF. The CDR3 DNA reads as TGTGCCACCAGCAGAGGAGGGGGCAGATACTATGGCTACACCTTC.

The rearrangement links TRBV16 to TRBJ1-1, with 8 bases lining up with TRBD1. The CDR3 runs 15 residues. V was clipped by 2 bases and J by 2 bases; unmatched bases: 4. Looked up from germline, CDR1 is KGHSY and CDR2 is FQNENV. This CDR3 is CASSQGDRYNTEAFF. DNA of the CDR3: TGTGCCAGCAGCCAAGGGGACAGGTATAACACTGAAGCTTTCTTT.

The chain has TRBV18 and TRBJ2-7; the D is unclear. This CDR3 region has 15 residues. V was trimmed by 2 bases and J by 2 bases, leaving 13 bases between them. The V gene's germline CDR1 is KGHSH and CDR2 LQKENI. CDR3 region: CASSPGSPKTYEQYF. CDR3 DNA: TGTGCCAGCTCACCAGGATCCCCAAAAACCTACGAGCAGTACTTC.

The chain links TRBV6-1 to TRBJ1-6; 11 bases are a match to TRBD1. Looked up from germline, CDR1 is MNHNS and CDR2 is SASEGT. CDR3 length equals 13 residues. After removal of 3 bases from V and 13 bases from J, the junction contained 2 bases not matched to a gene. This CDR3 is CASSDRDRGPLHF. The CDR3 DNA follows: TGTGCCAGCAGTGACCGGGACAGGGGGCCCCTCCACTTT.

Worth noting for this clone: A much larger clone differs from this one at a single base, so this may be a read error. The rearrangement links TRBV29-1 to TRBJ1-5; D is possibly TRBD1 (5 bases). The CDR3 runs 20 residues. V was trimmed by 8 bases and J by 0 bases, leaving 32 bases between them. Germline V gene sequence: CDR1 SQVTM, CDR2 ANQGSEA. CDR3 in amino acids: CSPTHTLRNGAVHSNQPQHF. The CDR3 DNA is TGCAGCCCGACCCACACACTCCGGAATGGGGCCGTTCATAGCAATCAGCCCCAGCATTTT. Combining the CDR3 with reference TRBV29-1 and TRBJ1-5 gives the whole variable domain SAVISQKPSRDICQRGTSLTIQCQVDSQVTMMFWYRQQPGQSLTLIATANQGSEATYESGFVIDKFPISRPNLTFSTLTVSNMSPEDSSIYLCSPTHTLRNGAVHSNQPQHFGDGTRLSIL.

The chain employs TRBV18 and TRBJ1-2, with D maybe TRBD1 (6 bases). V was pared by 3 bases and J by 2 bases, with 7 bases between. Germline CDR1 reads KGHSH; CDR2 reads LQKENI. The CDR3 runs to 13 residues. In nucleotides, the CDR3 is TGTGCCAGCTCACCGGGACAAAACTATGGCTACACCTTC. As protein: CASSPGQNYGYTF.

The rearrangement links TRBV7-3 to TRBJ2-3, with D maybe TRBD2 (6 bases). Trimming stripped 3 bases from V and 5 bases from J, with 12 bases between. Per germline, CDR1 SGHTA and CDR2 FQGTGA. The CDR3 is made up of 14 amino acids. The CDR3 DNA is TGTGCCAGCAGCTTGCTGCAAGCGGGAGATACGCAGTATTTT. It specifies CASSLLQAGDTQYF.

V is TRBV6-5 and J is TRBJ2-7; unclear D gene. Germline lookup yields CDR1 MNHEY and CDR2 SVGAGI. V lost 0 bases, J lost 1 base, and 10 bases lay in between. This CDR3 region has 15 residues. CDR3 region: CASSYSGVWSYEQYF. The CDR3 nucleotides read TGTGCCAGCAGTTACTCTGGGGTATGGTCCTACGAGCAGTACTTC.

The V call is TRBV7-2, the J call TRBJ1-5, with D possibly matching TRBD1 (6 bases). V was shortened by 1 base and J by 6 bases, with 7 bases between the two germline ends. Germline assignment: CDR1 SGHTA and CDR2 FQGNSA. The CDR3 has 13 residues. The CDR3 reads CASSLGQAQPQHF. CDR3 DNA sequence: TGTGCCAGCAGCTTAGGACAGGCTCAGCCCCAGCATTTT.

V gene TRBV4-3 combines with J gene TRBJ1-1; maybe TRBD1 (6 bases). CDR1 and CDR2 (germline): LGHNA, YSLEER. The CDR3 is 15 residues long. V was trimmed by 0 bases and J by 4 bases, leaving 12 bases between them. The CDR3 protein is CASSQDRGAGTEAFF. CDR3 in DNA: TGCGCCAGCAGCCAAGATCGGGGGGCCGGCACTGAAGCTTTCTTT.

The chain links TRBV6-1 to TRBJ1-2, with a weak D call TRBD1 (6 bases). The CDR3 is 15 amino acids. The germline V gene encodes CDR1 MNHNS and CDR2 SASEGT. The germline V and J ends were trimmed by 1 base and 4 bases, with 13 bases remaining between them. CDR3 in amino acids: CASSEVWRGAYGYTF. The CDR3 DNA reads TGTGCCAGCAGTGAAGTCTGGCGGGGGGCCTATGGCTACACCTTC.

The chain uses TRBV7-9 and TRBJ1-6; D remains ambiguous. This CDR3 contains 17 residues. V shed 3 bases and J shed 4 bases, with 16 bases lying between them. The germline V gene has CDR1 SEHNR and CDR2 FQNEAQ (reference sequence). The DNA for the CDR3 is TGTGCCAGCAGCTTGGCCCCCCCCGGGGATTATAATTCACCCCTCCACTTT. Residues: CASSLAPPGDYNSPLHF.

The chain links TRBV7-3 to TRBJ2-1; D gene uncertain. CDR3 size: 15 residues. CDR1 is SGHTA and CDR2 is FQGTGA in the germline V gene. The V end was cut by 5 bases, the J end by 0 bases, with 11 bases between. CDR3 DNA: TGTGCCAGCAGCCTTGCCTGGAGCTCCTACAATGAGCAGTTCTTC. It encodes CASSLAWSSYNEQFF.

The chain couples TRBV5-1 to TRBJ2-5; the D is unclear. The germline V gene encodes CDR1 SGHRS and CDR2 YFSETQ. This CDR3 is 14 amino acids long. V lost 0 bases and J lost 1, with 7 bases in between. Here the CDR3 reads CASSLEGSQETQYF. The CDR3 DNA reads TGCGCCAGCAGCTTGGAGGGCAGCCAAGAGACCCAGTACTTC.

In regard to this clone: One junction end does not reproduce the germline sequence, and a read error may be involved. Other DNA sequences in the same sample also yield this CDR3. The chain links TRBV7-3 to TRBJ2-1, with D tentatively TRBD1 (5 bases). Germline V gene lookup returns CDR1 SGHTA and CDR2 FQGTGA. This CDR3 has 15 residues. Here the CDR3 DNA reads TGCGCCAGCAGCTTAGGGGTTGGCTACTACAATGAGCAGTTCTTC. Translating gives CASSLGVGYYNEQFF.

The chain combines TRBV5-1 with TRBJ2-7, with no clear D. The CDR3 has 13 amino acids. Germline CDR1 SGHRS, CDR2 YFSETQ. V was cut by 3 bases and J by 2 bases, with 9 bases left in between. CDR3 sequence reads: CASSSSPPYEQYF. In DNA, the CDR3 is TGCGCCAGCAGCTCCTCCCCCCCCTACGAGCAGTACTTC.

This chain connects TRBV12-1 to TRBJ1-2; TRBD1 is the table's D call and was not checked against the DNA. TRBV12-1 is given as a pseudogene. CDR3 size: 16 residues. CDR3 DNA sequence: TGTGCCAGCAGCGGTTTCCAGGGGGCTCGTGACTATGGCTACACCTTC. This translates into CASSGFQGARDYGYTF.

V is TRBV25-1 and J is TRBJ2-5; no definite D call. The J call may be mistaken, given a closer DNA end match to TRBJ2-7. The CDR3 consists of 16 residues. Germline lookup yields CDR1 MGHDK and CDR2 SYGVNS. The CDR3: CASSELGLLSSYEQYF. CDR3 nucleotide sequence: TGTGCCAGCAGTGAATTGGGCCTACTTAGCTCCTACGAGCAGTACTTC.

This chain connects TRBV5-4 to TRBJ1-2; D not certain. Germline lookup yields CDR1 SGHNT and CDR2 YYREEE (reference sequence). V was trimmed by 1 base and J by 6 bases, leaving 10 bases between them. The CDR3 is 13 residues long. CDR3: CASSLMGWDGYTF. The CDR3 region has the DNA TGTGCCAGCAGCTTGATGGGCTGGGATGGCTACACCTTC.

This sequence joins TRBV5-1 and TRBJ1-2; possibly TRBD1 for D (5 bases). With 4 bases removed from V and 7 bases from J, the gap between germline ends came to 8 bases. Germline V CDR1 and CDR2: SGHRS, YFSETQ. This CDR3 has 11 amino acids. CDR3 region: CASSPGRGYTF. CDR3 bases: TGCGCCAGCAGCCCGGGACGTGGCTACACCTTC.

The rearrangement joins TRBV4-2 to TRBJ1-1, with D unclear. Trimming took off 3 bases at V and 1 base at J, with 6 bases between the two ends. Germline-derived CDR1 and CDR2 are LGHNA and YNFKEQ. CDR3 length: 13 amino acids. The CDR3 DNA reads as TGTGCCAGCAGCCAGGACCCGAACACTGAAGCTTTCTTT. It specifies CASSQDPNTEAFF.

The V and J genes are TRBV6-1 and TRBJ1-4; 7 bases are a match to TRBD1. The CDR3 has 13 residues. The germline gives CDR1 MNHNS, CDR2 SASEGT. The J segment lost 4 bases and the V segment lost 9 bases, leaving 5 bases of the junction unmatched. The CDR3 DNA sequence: TGTGCCAGTAGGGACAGCAGTAATGAAAAACTGTTTTTT. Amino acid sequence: CASRDSSNEKLFF.

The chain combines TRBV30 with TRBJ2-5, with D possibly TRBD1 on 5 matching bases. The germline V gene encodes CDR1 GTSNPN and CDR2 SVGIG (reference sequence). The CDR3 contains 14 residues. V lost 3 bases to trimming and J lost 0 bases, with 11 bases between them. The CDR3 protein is CAWRQGNYQETQYF. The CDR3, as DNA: TGTGCCTGGAGGCAGGGAAATTACCAAGAGACCCAGTACTTC.